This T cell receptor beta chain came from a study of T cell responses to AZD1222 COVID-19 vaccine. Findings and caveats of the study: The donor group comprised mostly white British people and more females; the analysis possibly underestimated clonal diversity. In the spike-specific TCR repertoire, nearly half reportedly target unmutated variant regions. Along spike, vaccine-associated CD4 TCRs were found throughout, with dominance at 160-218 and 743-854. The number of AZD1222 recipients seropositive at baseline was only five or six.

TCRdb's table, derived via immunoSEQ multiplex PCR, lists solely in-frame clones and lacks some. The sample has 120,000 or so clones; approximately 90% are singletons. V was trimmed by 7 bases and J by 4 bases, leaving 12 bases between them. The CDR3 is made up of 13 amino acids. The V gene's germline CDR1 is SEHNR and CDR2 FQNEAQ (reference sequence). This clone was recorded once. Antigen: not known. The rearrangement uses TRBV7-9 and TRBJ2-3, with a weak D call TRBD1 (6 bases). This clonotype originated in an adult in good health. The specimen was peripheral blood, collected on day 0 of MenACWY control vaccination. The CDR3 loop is CASTQDSPDTQYF. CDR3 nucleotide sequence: TGTGCCAGCACCCAGGACAGTCCAGATACGCAGTATTTT.